A single sample is the source of the 9 T cell receptor beta chains below, sequenced in a study of blood T cell repertoires in COVID-19. Some clones are missing from TCRdb's copy, which holds only in-frame ones; the method was immunoSEQ multiplex PCR. The sample yields under 150,000 clones, approximately 88% seen once. Source material: peripheral blood. These receptors all stem from a human donor in a cohort sampled during active COVID-19.

This clone was found once. This sequence joins TRBV20-1 and TRBJ2-7; TRBD1 agrees at 8 bases. This CDR3 has 16 amino acids. Per germline, CDR1 DFQATT and CDR2 SNEGSKA (reference sequence). The trim removed 3 bases at V and 2 bases at J, leaving 12 bases unmatched. The CDR3 sequence: CSASPALGTGAYEQYF. CDR3 coding DNA: TGCAGTGCTAGTCCTGCCTTAGGGACAGGAGCCTACGAGCAGTACTTC.

The chain uses TRBV15 and TRBJ1-5; D is undetermined. This CDR3 spans 14 amino acids. Germline V lookup: CDR1 LNHNV, CDR2 YYDKDF (reference sequence). The V end was cut by 0 bases, the J end by 5 bases, with 8 bases between. CDR3 residues: CATSRDSVDQPQHF. The DNA for the CDR3 is TGTGCCACCAGCAGAGATAGTGTTGATCAGCCCCAGCATTTT.

The chain recombines TRBV30 with TRBJ2-1; 7 positions agree with TRBD1. J gave up 11 bases and V 1 base, and 2 bases lay outside the gene matches. The CDR3 sequence is 11 residues long. Per the germline V gene, CDR1 is GTSNPN and CDR2 is SVGIG (reference sequence). CDR3 in amino acids: CAWSGDRKQFF. In DNA, the CDR3 is TGTGCCTGGAGTGGGGACAGAAAGCAGTTCTTC.

As concerns this clone: Additional DNA sequences in this sample encode the identical CDR3. The chain joins TRBV6-5 to TRBJ1-1, with TRBD1 identical over 7 bases. The CDR3 has 11 residues. CDR1 is MNHEY and CDR2 is SVGAGI in the germline V gene. Germline trimming cut 6 bases from V and 8 bases from J; bases unmatched to any gene: 3. This CDR3 is CASRGTAEAFF. The CDR3 nucleotides read TGTGCCAGCAGGGGGACAGCCGAAGCTTTCTTT.

V and J are TRBV6-6 and TRBJ1-6; possible D gene TRBD1, 5 bases. Between the trimmed V and J ends, which lost 4 bases and 6 bases, there was a span of 16 bases. Germline CDR1 is MNHNY and CDR2 is SVGAGI (reference sequence). The CDR3 is 16 amino acids. CDR3 sequence: CASSFPRGSFNSPLHF. The CDR3 DNA sequence: TGTGCCAGCAGTTTCCCCCGGGGGTCATTTAATTCACCCCTCCACTTT.

This sequence joins TRBV9 and TRBJ2-7, with 8 bases lining up with TRBD1. The junction had 8 bases not matched to a gene; V was cut back by 2 bases and J by 7 bases. Germline V gene data show CDR1 as SGDLS and CDR2 as YYNGEE. The CDR3 runs to 14 residues. The CDR3 DNA follows: TGTGCCAGCAGCGTCGGGCAGGGGGCGCGTGAGCAGTACTTC. It is translated as CASSVGQGAREQYF. Filled out from reference TRBV9 and TRBJ2-7, the complete variable domain reads DSGVTQTPKHLITATGQRVTLRCSPRSGDLSVYWYQQSLDQGLQFLIQYYNGEERAKGNILERFSAQQFPDLHSELNLSSLELGDSALYFCASSVGQGAREQYFGPGTRLTVT.

The V and J genes are TRBV7-2 and TRBJ2-5, with 16 positions matching TRBD2. The CDR3 runs 18 residues. Germline trimming cut 0 bases from V and 5 bases from J; bases unmatched to any gene: 6. Germline V gene sequence: CDR1 SGHTA, CDR2 FQGNSA. CDR3: CASSLAGTSGGARETQYF. The CDR3 DNA sequence: TGTGCCAGCAGCTTAGCCGGGACTAGCGGGGGGGCCCGTGAGACCCAGTACTTC.

The CDR3 bases are TGTGCCAGCAGCCAAGGAAGAACTAGCACAGATACGCAGTATTTT. It encodes CASSQGRTSTDTQYF. V and J are TRBV14 and TRBJ2-3, with D uncertain. V was pared by 1 base and J by 0 bases, with 8 bases between. This CDR3 is built from 15 residues. Per germline, CDR1 SGHDN and CDR2 FVKESK.

V is TRBV9 and J is TRBJ2-7; 10 bases match TRBD2. Trimming at V came to 3 bases and at J to 0 bases, leaving 9 bases not matched to a gene. Germline lookup yields CDR1 SGDLS and CDR2 YYNGEE. There are 17 residues in the CDR3. The CDR3 coding sequence is TGTGCCAGCAGCGCCCATAGCGGGGGGTTTAGCTCCTACGAGCAGTACTTC. It is translated as CASSAHSGGFSSYEQYF.